The entry that follows covers one TCR beta chain sequence. This sample is part of a study of blood T cells in healthy people across ages. Then a second PCR, running roughly 6 to 11 cycles, was carried out with a sample-barcoded 5' primer and a J-beta primer mix. In TCRdb, the 5' RACE reads were re-called with MiXCR into one record per CDR3 protein. The top ten clones hold over 2% of a sample with roughly 2 million distinct CDR3 sequences, approximately 50% of them seen once. The CDR3 has 14 amino acids. With V trimmed by 0 bases and J by 6 bases, 3 bases remained unmatched. CDR1 SGHRS and CDR2 YFSETQ come from the germline V gene.

Specimen: blood. The origin of this receptor is a woman aged 40 to 50 in good health. The chain joins TRBV5-1 to TRBJ2-3; 8 bases line up with TRBD1. CDR3 DNA sequence: TGCGCCAGCAGCTTGGGGGACAGGTCTGATACGCAGTATTTT. Translated, it gives CASSLGDRSDTQYF.